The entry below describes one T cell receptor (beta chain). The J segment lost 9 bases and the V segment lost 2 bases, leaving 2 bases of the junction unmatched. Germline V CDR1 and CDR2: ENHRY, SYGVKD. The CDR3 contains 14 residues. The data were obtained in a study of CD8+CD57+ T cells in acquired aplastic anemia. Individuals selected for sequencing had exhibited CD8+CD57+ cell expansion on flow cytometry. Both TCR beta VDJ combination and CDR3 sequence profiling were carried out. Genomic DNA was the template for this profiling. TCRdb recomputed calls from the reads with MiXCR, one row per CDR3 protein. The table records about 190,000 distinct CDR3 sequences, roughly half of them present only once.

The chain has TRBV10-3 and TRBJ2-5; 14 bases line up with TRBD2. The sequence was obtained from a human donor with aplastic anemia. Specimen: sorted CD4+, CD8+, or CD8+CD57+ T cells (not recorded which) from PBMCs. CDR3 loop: CAISEPGLAGAQYF. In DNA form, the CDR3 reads TGTGCCATCAGTGAGCCGGGACTAGCGGGAGCCCAGTACTTC.